What follows are 7 T cell receptor beta chains derived from one specimen sequenced in a study of blood T cell repertoires in COVID-19. Profiled with immunoSEQ multiplex PCR; TCRdb holds only in-frame clones, not every one. The data hold some 300,000 clones, with around 90% observed a single time. Sequenced: PBMCs or T cells enriched from blood (not recorded which). These receptors were collected from a young woman with acute COVID-19.

V usage is TRBV5-1 and J usage is TRBJ2-1; the match to TRBD2 covers 7 bases. CDR1 SGHRS and CDR2 YFSETQ come from the germline V gene. V gave up 0 bases and J gave up 4 bases; unmatched junction bases: 4. The CDR3 runs 15 residues. The CDR3 region is CASSLGGGGYNEQFF. The CDR3 coding sequence is TGCGCCAGCAGCTTGGGAGGCGGGGGTTACAATGAGCAGTTCTTC.

The V call is TRBV5-1, the J call TRBJ1-3; weak D call: TRBD1 (6 bases). This CDR3 spans 15 amino acids. Germline V lookup: CDR1 SGHRS, CDR2 YFSETQ. Trimming took off 6 bases at V and 6 bases at J, with 19 bases between the two ends. The chain's CDR3 is CASTRFPAGENTIYF. The CDR3 nucleotides read TGCGCCAGCACCCGCTTCCCGGCAGGGGAAAACACCATATATTTT. The full variable domain, its missing parts supplied by reference TRBV5-1 and TRBJ1-3, is KAGVTQTPRYLIKTRGQQVTLSCSPISGHRSVSWYQQTPGQGLQFLFEYFSETQRNKGNFPGRFSGRQFSNSRSEMNVSTLELGDSALYLCASTRFPAGENTIYFGEGSWLTVV.

This clone was counted once. This chain connects TRBV15 to TRBJ1-2; D remains ambiguous. The CDR3 extends over 15 amino acids. The V gene lost 0 bases and the J gene lost 0 bases, with 8 bases spanning the gap. Germline-derived CDR1 and CDR2 are LNHNV and YYDKDF (reference sequence). This CDR3 is CATSRESQANYGYTF. DNA of the CDR3: TGTGCCACCAGCAGAGAGTCCCAGGCTAACTATGGCTACACCTTC.

The chain joins TRBV3-1 (or the pseudogene TRBV3-2) to TRBJ2-3, with D possibly matching TRBD2 (6 bases). This CDR3 is built from 16 residues. Germline loops: CDR1 LGHDT, CDR2 YNNKEL (reference sequence). Trimming left V 5 bases short and J 0 bases short, with 15 bases between. In DNA form, the CDR3 reads TGTGCCAGCAGCTTCCGACTCGGACTAAGCACAGATACGCAGTATTTT. It translates to CASSFRLGLSTDTQYF.

The chain joins TRBV28 to TRBJ1-5; 7 bases match TRBD1. The CDR3 has 15 amino acids. J lost 3 bases, V lost 4 bases, and 6 bases had no gene match. Germline V gene data show CDR1 as MDHEN and CDR2 as SYDVKM. The CDR3 DNA is TGTGCCAGCAGTTCCCCGACAGGGCCCAATCAGCCCCAGCATTTT. It is translated as CASSSPTGPNQPQHF.

CDR3 protein: CATKSGNEQFF. The CDR3 nucleotides read TGTGCCACAAAATCAGGCAATGAGCAGTTCTTC. V usage is TRBV7-9 and J usage is TRBJ2-1; D gene ambiguous. The CDR3 runs to 11 residues. The V and J ends lost 10 bases and 6 bases respectively, with 10 bases between them. The V gene's germline CDR1 is SEHNR and CDR2 FQNEAQ (reference sequence).

The V and J genes are TRBV7-9 and TRBJ2-7; 10 bases fit TRBD2. The CDR3 loop spans 14 amino acids. The germline V gene has CDR1 SEHNR and CDR2 FQNEAQ (reference sequence). V was pared by 5 bases and J by 7 bases, with 8 bases of the junction left unmatched. The CDR3 is CASSQPAGGEEQYF. The DNA for the CDR3 is TGTGCCAGCAGCCAGCCAGCGGGAGGGGAAGAGCAGTACTTC.